The 17 T cell receptor beta chains in this list originate from one sample, sequenced in a study of T-cell memory formation after mild COVID-19. In TCRdb, the 5' RACE reads were re-called with MiXCR into one record per CDR3 protein. The sample carries roughly 89,000 distinct CDR3 sequences, approximately 13% recorded once. What was sequenced was PBMCs or a T cell subset sorted from them (not recorded which). The receptors shown here come from an adult woman who had mild COVID-19 (a few samples of this study predate the infection). Cell type and time point are not known.

This clonotype came up a few times. This chain connects TRBV24-1 to TRBJ2-1, with D unresolved. The V and J ends lost 6 bases and 0 bases respectively, with 5 bases between them. Germline-derived CDR1 and CDR2 are KGHDR and SFDVKD. This CDR3 is built from 13 residues. The CDR3, as DNA: TGTGCCACCAGTCCGAGCTCCTACAATGAGCAGTTCTTC. Translation gives CATSPSSYNEQFF.

This chain links TRBV27 with TRBJ2-4, with unresolved D. V was shortened by 5 bases and J by 6 bases, with 11 bases between the two germline ends. The CDR3 contains 13 residues. Germline CDR1 MNHEY, CDR2 SMNVEV (reference sequence). DNA of the CDR3: TGTGCCAGCAGTCCCACCCACACAAACATTCAGTACTTC. It codes for CASSPTHTNIQYF.

This clonotype was detected a few times. This chain links TRBV2 with TRBJ2-1; D is uncertain. The CDR3 has 14 residues. Germline loops: CDR1 SNHLY, CDR2 FYNNEI. The V end was cut by 2 bases, the J end by 8 bases, with 13 bases between. This CDR3 reads CASSETPLVDEQFF. DNA for the CDR3: TGTGCCAGCAGTGAAACCCCCCTGGTCGATGAGCAGTTCTTC.

This clonotype was seen more than once but under ten times. Here the CDR3 DNA reads TGTGCCAGCAGCCAAATCGGCGGCAGAGGGGAGCAGTTCTTC. Amino acid sequence: CASSQIGGRGEQFF. This chain connects TRBV4-2 to TRBJ2-1; TRBD2 is a possible D gene (5 bases). V gave up 2 bases and J gave up 10 bases, with 15 bases separating them. The CDR3 extends over 14 amino acids. Germline loops: CDR1 LGHNA, CDR2 YNFKEQ.

This sequence joins TRBV9 and TRBJ2-7; D gene unclear. V lost 0 bases and J 1 base, leaving 17 bases between the germline ends. The CDR3 covers 17 residues. CDR1 and CDR2 from the germline V gene are SGDLS and YYNGEE. CDR3 region: CASSVGLSRMGSYEQYF. The CDR3 DNA sequence: TGTGCCAGCAGCGTAGGTTTGAGCCGAATGGGATCCTACGAGCAGTACTTC.

The gene calls are TRBV19 and TRBJ2-3; possible D gene TRBD2, 5 bases. V was pared by 2 bases and J by 0 bases, with 12 bases between. The germline V gene encodes CDR1 LNHDA and CDR2 SQIVND (reference sequence). The CDR3 sequence is 16 residues long. As DNA, the CDR3 is TGTGCCAGTAGTATACCCTCGGGAACCAGCACAGATACGCAGTATTTT. Translated: CASSIPSGTSTDTQYF.

This clonotype was detected a few times. The rearrangement joins TRBV7-2 to TRBJ2-3, with 8 nucleotides matching TRBD2. V shed 5 bases and J 4 bases; nucleotides not matched to a gene: 11. Germline values: CDR1 SGHTA, CDR2 FQGNSA. There are 16 residues in the CDR3. The CDR3 region has the DNA TGTGCCAGCAGCCTAAGAGCGGGAGTTGTCCCAGATACGCAGTATTTT. The encoded protein is CASSLRAGVVPDTQYF.

The chain couples TRBV5-1 to TRBJ2-1; 7 nucleotides agree with TRBD2. Germline CDR1 SGHRS, CDR2 YFSETQ. V trimming: 7 bases; J trimming: 6 bases; junction bases outside the gene matches: 7. The CDR3 is made up of 13 amino acids. The CDR3 nucleotides are TGCGCCAGCGGCAAGACTAGCTCCAATGAGCAGTTCTTC. Translated, it gives CASGKTSSNEQFF.

This clonotype turned up a few times. The rearrangement joins TRBV4-1 to TRBJ2-3; either TRBD1 or TRBD2 may supply D (7 bases each). The germline gives CDR1 MGHRA, CDR2 YSYEKL. The V and J ends lost 5 bases and 2 bases respectively, with 14 bases between them. CDR3 length: 15 amino acids. The CDR3 sequence: CASSWGGTVTDTQYF. The CDR3 DNA reads as TGCGCCAGCAGCTGGGGGGGGACAGTCACAGATACGCAGTATTTT.

V usage is TRBV12-3 or TRBV12-4 and J usage is TRBJ1-2; 8 bases are shared with TRBD1. The CDR3 is 14 residues long. The V segment lost 3 bases and the J segment 4 bases; nucleotides outside the gene matches: 4. Here the CDR3 reads CASSLTGVIYGYTF. The CDR3 DNA reads as TGTGCCAGCAGTTTGACAGGGGTAATCTATGGCTACACCTTC.

This chain joins TRBV2 and TRBJ2-1, with 11 bases lining up with TRBD1. This CDR3 is built from 13 residues. Germline V gene data show CDR1 as SNHLY and CDR2 as FYNNEI. With 8 bases clipped from V and 7 bases from J, the junction kept 4 bases outside the gene matches. CDR3 nucleotides: TGTGCCAGCGAAGGACAGGGGGCAAATGAGCAGTTCTTC. This sequence encodes CASEGQGANEQFF. Looking up the rest from reference TRBV2 and TRBJ2-1 gives the full variable domain: EPEVTQTPSHQVTQMGQEVILRCVPISNHLYFYWYRQILGQKVEFLVSFYNNEISEKSEIFDDQFSVERPDGSNFTLKIRSTKLEDSAMYFCASEGQGANEQFFGPGTRLTVL.

This clonotype was seen ten or more times. This chain connects TRBV15 to TRBJ2-7; TRBD1 might be the D (7 bases). V gave up 5 bases and J gave up 0 bases, with 14 bases separating them. The CDR3 runs 15 residues. The germline V gene has CDR1 LNHNV and CDR2 YYDKDF (reference sequence). CDR3 amino acids: CATSRGAGGSYEQYF. The CDR3 nucleotides read TGTGCCACCAGCCGCGGGGCAGGGGGCTCCTACGAGCAGTACTTC.

The V call is TRBV2, the J call TRBJ1-2; no clear D. This CDR3 is built from 15 residues. V was pared by 2 bases and J by 8 bases, with 18 bases between. Germline CDR1 and CDR2: SNHLY and FYNNEI. The CDR3 DNA is TGTGCCAGCAGTGAAACGGGGAAAGTAGGATGGGGCTACACCTTC. Protein sequence: CASSETGKVGWGYTF.

A word on this clonotype: At one boundary the junction diverges from the germline segment, which might be a read error. The chain couples TRBV7-9 to TRBJ2-7, with 10 bases that match TRBD2. Germline V gives CDR1 SEHNR, CDR2 FQNEAQ (reference sequence). The CDR3 runs 15 residues. CDR3 sequence (DNA): TGTGCCAGCAGCCTAGCGGGGGAGGTTGGATACGAGCAGTACTTC. This sequence encodes CASSLAGEVGYEQYF.

The genes are TRBV7-2 and TRBJ1-2; D is undetermined. Germline values: CDR1 SGHTA, CDR2 FQGNSA. This CDR3 spans 14 amino acids. The V gene lost 5 bases and the J gene lost 2 bases, with 12 bases spanning the gap. CDR3 sequence (DNA): TGTGCCAGCAGCCCATTTGTCGGGAACTATGGCTACACCTTC. The encoded protein is CASSPFVGNYGYTF.

This clonotype appeared a few times. This rearrangement joins TRBV4-3 to TRBJ2-7; D is ambiguous. CDR3 length: 13 amino acids. With 1 base removed from V and 2 bases from J, the gap between germline ends came to 6 bases. Germline-derived CDR1 and CDR2 are LGHNA and YSLEER. CDR3 region: CASSQGVTYEQYF. CDR3 coding DNA: TGCGCCAGCAGCCAAGGAGTAACCTACGAGCAGTACTTC.

This clonotype occurred a few times. CDR3 bases: TGCGCCAGCAGCCCGGGACTAGCGGGAGGTGAGACCCAGTACTTC. Its protein is CASSPGLAGGETQYF. This chain links TRBV5-1 with TRBJ2-5, with 15 nucleotides matching TRBD2. V shed 4 bases and J 5 bases; nucleotides not matched to a gene: 3. CDR1 is SGHRS and CDR2 is YFSETQ in the germline V gene. CDR3 length equals 15 residues.